Presented here are 16 T cell receptor beta chains from one specimen sequenced in a study of cytotoxic CD8 clonotypes in ibrutinib-treated CLL. Using immunoSEQ multiplex PCR, the repertoire was profiled, and TCRdb retains in-frame clones only, with some absent. The sample includes 300,000 to 350,000 clones, 70% to 80% of them seen just once. The specimen was PBMCs, collected before ibrutinib treatment. These receptors were obtained from a human donor with chronic lymphocytic leukemia.

The chain has TRBV6-7 and TRBJ1-1; D is unclear. TRBV6-7 is given ORF status, its function remaining uncertain. The CDR3 is 14 residues long. Trimming took 7 bases from V and 7 from J, leaving 19 bases between them. Here the CDR3 reads CASTSPDSGDEAFF. For the CDR3, the DNA is TGTGCCAGCACCTCCCCTGATTCGGGTGATGAAGCTTTCTTT.

The chain has TRBV28 and TRBJ1-2; D not certain. Germline V gene lookup returns CDR1 MDHEN and CDR2 SYDVKM. The V end was cut by 3 bases, the J end by 4 bases, with 9 bases between. CDR3 size: 13 residues. This CDR3 reads CASSLGSPYGYTF. CDR3 nucleotides: TGTGCCAGCAGTTTGGGTTCCCCCTATGGCTACACCTTC.

V gene TRBV29-1 combines with J gene TRBJ1-1; possible D gene TRBD1, 5 bases. Per the germline V gene, CDR1 is SQVTM and CDR2 is ANQGSEA. V lost 4 bases and J 3 bases, leaving 9 bases between the germline ends. This CDR3 has 12 amino acids. The CDR3 sequence is CSVAWGDTEAFF. CDR3 nucleotides: TGCAGCGTTGCGTGGGGGGACACTGAAGCTTTCTTT. Combining the CDR3 with reference TRBV29-1 and TRBJ1-1 gives the whole variable domain SAVISQKPSRDICQRGTSLTIQCQVDSQVTMMFWYRQQPGQSLTLIATANQGSEATYESGFVIDKFPISRPNLTFSTLTVSNMSPEDSSIYLCSVAWGDTEAFFGQGTRLTVV.

The sample holds a few counts of this clone. The chain joins TRBV4-2 to TRBJ2-4; no clear D. The germline V gene has CDR1 LGHNA and CDR2 YNFKEQ. The length of the CDR3 is 15 residues. Trimming removed 1 base at V and 0 bases at J, with 7 bases between. Here the CDR3 DNA reads TGTGCCAGCAGCCAAGGACATCTAGCCAAAAACATTCAGTACTTC. This sequence encodes CASSQGHLAKNIQYF.

The rearrangement joins TRBV15 to TRBJ1-2; possibly TRBD1 for D (5 bases). Per germline, CDR1 LNHNV and CDR2 YYDKDF (reference sequence). The length of the CDR3 is 13 residues. V was shortened by 10 bases and J by 0 bases, with 12 bases between the two germline ends. CDR3 in amino acids: CAIAGAANYGYTF. The CDR3 DNA follows: TGTGCCATCGCTGGGGCAGCTAACTATGGCTACACCTTC.

V usage is TRBV5-6 and J usage is TRBJ2-7, with D tentatively TRBD1 (5 bases). V lost 6 bases and J lost 1, with 8 bases in between. The CDR3 consists of 12 residues. Germline V CDR1 and CDR2: SGHDT, YYEEEE. This CDR3 reads CASTSGSYEQYF. In DNA form, the CDR3 reads TGTGCCAGCACCTCAGGGTCCTACGAGCAGTACTTC.

The V gene is TRBV2, the J gene TRBJ2-5; D unresolved. CDR1 is SNHLY, CDR2 FYNNEI, per germline. This CDR3 spans 10 amino acids. V lost 1 base to trimming and J lost 6 bases, with 0 bases between them. The CDR3 DNA reads as TGTGCCAGCAGTGAAGAGACCCAGTACTTC. This encodes CASSEETQYF.

The rearrangement links TRBV11-3 to TRBJ2-1, with 8 bases matching TRBD2. Germline CDR1 reads SGHNT; CDR2 reads YENEEA. The CDR3 has 15 amino acids. The junction had 6 bases not matched to a gene; V was cut back by 1 base and J by 7 bases. The CDR3 region is CASSLGGTRGNEQFF. The CDR3 region has the DNA TGTGCCAGCAGCTTAGGGGGGACTAGAGGTAATGAGCAGTTCTTC.

This chain joins TRBV10-3 and TRBJ2-5, with 8 bases lining up with TRBD1. V gave up 7 bases and J gave up 5 bases; unmatched junction bases: 9. This CDR3 has 14 amino acids. Germline V CDR1 and CDR2: ENHRY, SYGVKD. The CDR3 spells CAIKKTGDEETQYF. The CDR3 DNA sequence: TGTGCCATCAAGAAGACAGGGGACGAGGAGACCCAGTACTTC.

This clone was recorded many times. The chain is built from TRBV6-6 and TRBJ1-4; unclear D gene. V gave up 10 bases and J gave up 7 bases, with 19 bases separating them. This CDR3 is built from 14 residues. Germline CDR1 reads MNHNY; CDR2 reads SVGAGI (reference sequence). The DNA of the CDR3 is TGTGCCACCTTCGACCGTGGATTGGGTGAAAAACTGTTTTTT. Its translation: CATFDRGLGEKLFF.

CDR3 residues: CASSALFAEAFF. The CDR3 DNA follows: TGTGCCAGCAGCGCTCTTTTTGCGGAAGCTTTCTTT. The chain recombines TRBV7-9 with TRBJ1-1; D is unclear. Germline assignment: CDR1 SEHNR and CDR2 FQNEAQ (reference sequence). Trimming stripped 5 bases from V and 8 bases from J, with 12 bases between. The CDR3 extends over 12 amino acids.

The J gene is TRBJ2-7, the V gene TRBV4-3; D remains ambiguous. CDR1 LGHNA and CDR2 YSLEER come from the germline V gene. This CDR3 spans 15 amino acids. V dropped 0 bases and J dropped 4 bases, with 13 bases sitting between them. The CDR3: CASSQEWTAWYEQYF. The CDR3 nucleotides are TGCGCCAGCAGCCAAGAGTGGACCGCATGGTACGAGCAGTACTTC.

This clone was seen only once. The rearrangement joins TRBV5-6 to TRBJ2-2; D is undetermined. The germline V gene encodes CDR1 SGHDT and CDR2 YYEEEE. This CDR3 comprises 15 residues. Deletions cut 1 base from V and 3 bases from J, with 10 bases between. The CDR3, as DNA: TGTGCCAGCAGCTTGCTAGTCGAGGACACCGGGGAGCTGTTTTTT. It translates to CASSLLVEDTGELFF.

J is TRBJ2-7 and V is TRBV18; D uncertain. Trimming left V 0 bases short and J 0 bases short, with 6 bases between. The CDR3 loop spans 14 amino acids. In germline, CDR1 is KGHSH, CDR2 LQKENI. The CDR3 sequence: CASSPPVLSYEQYF. DNA for the CDR3: TGTGCCAGCTCACCACCGGTCCTCTCCTACGAGCAGTACTTC.

J is TRBJ2-1 and V is TRBV4-3; a possible D gene is TRBD1 (5 bases). In germline, CDR1 is LGHNA, CDR2 YSLEER. The CDR3 totals 12 residues. The V and J ends lost 4 bases and 6 bases respectively, with 7 bases between them. CDR3 sequence reads: CASSPQGNEQFF. CDR3 sequence (DNA): TGCGCCAGCAGCCCCCAGGGCAATGAGCAGTTCTTC.

This chain uses TRBV5-1 with TRBJ2-3; 9 nucleotides match TRBD2. Germline-derived CDR1 and CDR2 are SGHRS and YFSETQ. This CDR3 spans 16 amino acids. V shed 3 bases, J shed 3 bases, and the junction held 8 bases outside the gene matches. CDR3: CASSWTGTSTTDTQYF. CDR3 in DNA: TGCGCCAGCAGCTGGACCGGGACTAGCACAACAGATACGCAGTATTTT.